The rows below give T cell receptor beta chains drawn from one sample of a study of tumor and adjacent non-tumor tissue in lung cancer. TCRdb reprocessed the multiplex PCR reads via MiXCR and lists one record per CDR3 protein. This table holds almost 75,000 distinct CDR3 sequences, around 70% found once. The sample taken for sequencing was distant non-tumor lung tissue. The receptors were gathered from a woman aged 50 to 60 with non-small cell lung cancer. Each CDR3 is given with its conserved first and last residue. The D gene is left open where the match is weak. Size values are once, few and many counts, or a class for expanded clones, and some rows have none.

CDR3 DNA | CDR3 protein | V gene | clone size | D gene | J gene
TGCGCCAGCAGCCAAGACACAGGGTATCGAGCCTACGATGAGCAGTTCTTC | CASSQDTGYRAYDEQFF | TRBV4-1 | - | - | TRBJ2-1
TGTGCCAGCAGCAGCCCCTCGACTAGCGGGGGCTCCTACGAGCAGTACTTC | CASSSPSTSGGSYEQYF | TRBV5-4 | - | TRBD2 | TRBJ2-7
TGTGCCAGCAGTGTAGTGGGCTTCTCCTACGAGCGGTACTTC | CASSVVGFSYERYF | TRBV6-2/TRBV6-3 | - | - | TRBJ2-7
TGTGCCAGCAATGAGGTCCCTACCTACGAGCAGTATTTC | CASNEVPTYEQYF | TRBV6-1 | - | - | TRBJ2-7
TGTGCCACCAGCATGGGAGGACAGGGAGGCCACGAGCAGTACTTC | CATSMGGQGGHEQYF | TRBV15 | - | TRBD1 | TRBJ2-7
TGCAGCGTCTTAGCCTACGAGCAGTACTTC | CSVLAYEQYF | TRBV29-1 | many | - | TRBJ2-7
TGTGCCAGCAGCTTCGGTGGGCGAACTCTCGAGCAATTCTTC | CASSFGGRTLEQFF | TRBV12-3/TRBV12-4 | - | - | TRBJ2-1
TGCGCCATCGGCCAAGATCGTTACAGGGCGAACACTGAAGCTGTCTTT | CAIGQDRYRANTEAVF | TRBV4-1 | - | - | TRBJ1-1
TGTGCCAGCAGCCGCTGGGGCACAGATACACAATACTTT | CASSRWGTDTQYF | TRBV11-3 | - | - | TRBJ2-3
TGTGCCTATAGCTTAGCGACCGGGACAGATACGCAGTATTTT | CAYSLATGTDTQYF | TRBV11-1 | - | - | TRBJ2-3
TGTGCCAACAGCATAGCTACAGAGGCTGATATGCAGTATTTT | CANSIATEADMQYF | TRBV11-1 | - | - | TRBJ2-3
TGCAGTGCCCGGGAGCTCGACACAGATACGCGGTATTTT | CSARELDTDTRYF | TRBV20-1 | - | - | TRBJ2-3
TGTGCCAGCACCGACCCTGATGGGGCCTTCTTT | CASTDPDGAFF | TRBV12-3/TRBV12-4 | - | - | TRBJ1-1
TGTGCCAGCAGCTCAGGACATGGGGGCAATGAGCAGTTCTTC | CASSSGHGGNEQFF | TRBV5-6 | many | - | TRBJ2-1
TGTGCCAGCAGCTTAGGATCCCGGAACAGAGTAGCCAAAAACATTCAGTATTTC | CASSLGSRNRVAKNIQYF | TRBV11-2 | - | - | TRBJ2-4
TGTGCCAGCAGCTTAGAATTAGGGAGCTCCTACGAGCAGTACTTC | CASSLELGSSYEQYF | TRBV11-2 | many | - | TRBJ2-7
TGCAGTTCTAGAGATCTTAGGGAACCCTCTGAGGCCAACGTCCTGACTTTC | CSSRDLREPSEANVLTF | TRBV20-1 | - | - | TRBJ2-6
TGCAGTGCTAGACTTGGACCAGCGGGGTCCCAAGAAACCCAGTGCTTC | CSARLGPAGSQETQCF | TRBV20-1 | - | TRBD2 | TRBJ2-5
TGTGCCAGCGCACTTGAGGCGAACACTGATGCTTTCTTT | CASALEANTDAFF | TRBV11-3 | - | - | TRBJ1-1
TGTGTCAGCAGTAAAAGTGGACTAGCGCAGGAGATCCAGTACTTC | CVSSKSGLAQEIQYF | TRBV12-3/TRBV12-4 | - | TRBD2 | TRBJ2-5
TGTGCCAGCAGCCAGGTGGTTTCACCCCTCCACTTT | CASSQVVSPLHF | TRBV7-2 | once | - | TRBJ1-6
TGTGCCACCAGCAGGGTACACCTTTTGGGGACTGAAGCTTTCTTT | CATSRVHLLGTEAFF | TRBV15 | - | - | TRBJ1-1
TGCAGTGCTAGCCGAGAAGTGAAGGGCTACGAGCAGTACTTC | CSASREVKGYEQYF | TRBV20-1 | - | - | TRBJ2-7
TGTGCCAGCAGCCCCCTAGCTGGGGTTAATGGCTACACCTTC | CASSPLAGVNGYTF | TRBV7-9 | few | - | TRBJ1-2
TGCAGTGCTATACAGGGCAGGGGGAGTTATGGCTACACCTTC | CSAIQGRGSYGYTF | TRBV20-1 | many | TRBD1 | TRBJ1-2
TGTGCCAGCATCCCCGGACAGGGCATGTCTGGGGTCAACGTCCTGACTTTC | CASIPGQGMSGVNVLTF | TRBV28 | - | TRBD1 | TRBJ2-6
TGTAGTGCGGATCGGGGACAGGGTGGTGGTGGCTACACCTTC | CSADRGQGGGGYTF | TRBV20-1 | - | TRBD1 | TRBJ1-2
TGCGCCAGCAGCCGACAGTTAATGAACACTGAAGCTTTCTTT | CASSRQLMNTEAFF | TRBV5-1 | - | - | TRBJ1-1
TGTGCCAGCATAATGACAGGGGGAGGGACTGAAGCTTTCTTT | CASIMTGGGTEAFF | TRBV6-5 | many | TRBD1 | TRBJ1-1
TGTACGAGCAGCTTAGATGGTGAGACTCCTGAAGCTTTCTTT | CTSSLDGETPEAFF | TRBV11-3 | - | - | TRBJ1-1
TGCAGCGTTGCGACAAAACCAGGCACTGTAGCTTTCTTT | CSVATKPGTVAFF | TRBV29-1 | - | - | TRBJ1-1
TGTGCCAGCACCCACCCGGGACTAGCGGGTCTAGTCCCGAGCTCATACAATGAGCAGTTCTTC | CASTHPGLAGLVPSSYNEQFF | TRBV12-3/TRBV12-4 | - | TRBD2 | TRBJ2-1
TGCAGCGCTAGACCCCCTCTGGTTAATGAAAAACTGTTTTTT | CSARPPLVNEKLFF | TRBV20-1 | - | - | TRBJ1-4
TGCAGCGTGGGACAGAGGGGAGATACGCAGTATTTT | CSVGQRGDTQYF | TRBV29-1 | few | TRBD1 | TRBJ2-3
TGCGCCAGCAGCCAAGACTATACGGAGAGGGCCAAAGCTTTCTTT | CASSQDYTERAKAFF | TRBV4-3 | - | - | TRBJ1-1
TGTGCGAGCAGCCTAGCGACCTGGACAGATACGCAGTATTTT | CASSLATWTDTQYF | TRBV11-1 | - | - | TRBJ2-3
TGTGCCAGCAGCCAACTACAGGGCGCCCCAGATACGCAGTATTTT | CASSQLQGAPDTQYF | TRBV11-2 | medium-sized | - | TRBJ2-3
TGTGCCAGCAGTTCAGAGACAGGGGCCTACAATGAGCAGTTCTTC | CASSSETGAYNEQFF | TRBV28 | - | TRBD1 | TRBJ2-1
TGTGCCAGCAGTTTATCCACAGGGGACAGCTCTGGAAACACCATATATTTT | CASSLSTGDSSGNTIYF | TRBV12-3/TRBV12-4 | few | TRBD1 | TRBJ1-3
TGTGTCAGCAGCTTACGCACTTACACAGATACGCAGTATTTT | CVSSLRTYTDTQYF | TRBV11-2 | - | - | TRBJ2-3
TGCAGTCCTAGAGATCGGTACGGCACCACAGATACGCAGTATTTT | CSPRDRYGTTDTQYF | TRBV20-1 | - | - | TRBJ2-3
TGTGCCAGCAGCGCCCGTCCGGGACAGATAAATCAGCCCCAGCATTTT | CASSARPGQINQPQHF | TRBV7-8 | few | TRBD1 | TRBJ1-5
TGCAGTGCTCTGAACCCGGCCGCCGGGTACTTCTATGAGCAGTTCTTC | CSALNPAAGYFYEQFF | TRBV20-1 | once | - | TRBJ2-1
TGCAGTGCTATGACTAGCTGGAGGAGTCGGGAGCTGTTTTTT | CSAMTSWRSRELFF | TRBV20-1 | - | TRBD2 | TRBJ2-2
TGTGCCAGCAGGCTGGGAGATACTAACAATGAGCAGTTCTTC | CASRLGDTNNEQFF | TRBV6-2/TRBV6-3 | - | - | TRBJ2-1
TGTGCCAGCAGCGGGACAGAGGATTCTGGAAACACCATATATTTT | CASSGTEDSGNTIYF | TRBV6-2/TRBV6-3 | many | TRBD1 | TRBJ1-3
TGTGCCAGCACCCGACTAGCGGGAGGGAGCACAGATACGCAGTATTTT | CASTRLAGGSTDTQYF | TRBV6-6 | - | TRBD2 | TRBJ2-3